This T cell receptor (beta chain) was found in a study of type 1 regulatory T cells. Study details: An in vitro protocol generated T-allo10, a Tr1-enriched, alloantigen-specific CD4 T cell product.

TCRdb analysed the reads with MiXCR anew, one entry per CDR3 protein. The sample gives some 89,000 distinct CDR3 sequences, around 30% of which show up once; around 2.2% is in the top ten. This clonotype was seen a handful of times. The TCR comes from a human donor in good health. The material sequenced was CD4+ T cells, either the whole sample or a sorted fraction (not recorded which).

The CDR3 DNA follows: TGTGCCAGCAGTTACCGAGCGGGACCGGGGGGAGATACGCAGTATTTT. Protein: CASSYRAGPGGDTQYF. The genes are TRBV6-2 or TRBV6-3 and TRBJ2-3, with 7 bases aligning to TRBD2. There are 16 residues in the CDR3. V shed 2 bases and J 5 bases; nucleotides not matched to a gene: 10. Germline CDR1 MNHEY, CDR2 SVGEGT.